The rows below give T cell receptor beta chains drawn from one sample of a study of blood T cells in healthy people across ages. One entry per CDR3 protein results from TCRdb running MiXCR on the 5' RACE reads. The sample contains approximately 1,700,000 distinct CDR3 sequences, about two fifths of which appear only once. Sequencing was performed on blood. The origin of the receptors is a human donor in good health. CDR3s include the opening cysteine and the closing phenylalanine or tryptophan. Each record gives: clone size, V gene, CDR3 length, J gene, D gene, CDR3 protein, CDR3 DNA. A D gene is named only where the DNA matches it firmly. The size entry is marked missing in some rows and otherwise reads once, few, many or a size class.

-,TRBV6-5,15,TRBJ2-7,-,CASSYSTLGTYEQYF,TGTGCCAGCAGTTACTCGACCCTCGGCACCTACGAGCAGTACTTC
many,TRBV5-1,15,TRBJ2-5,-,CASSLERFVGETQYF,TGCGCCAGCAGCTTGGAGCGGTTTGTAGGAGAGACCCAGTACTTC
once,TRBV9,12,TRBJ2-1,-,CASSGDGPRQFF,TGTGCCAGCAGCGGTGACGGACCGCGGCAGTTCTTC
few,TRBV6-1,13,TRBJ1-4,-,CASSEDGFEKLFF,TGTGCCAGCAGTGAAGATGGCTTCGAAAAACTGTTTTTT
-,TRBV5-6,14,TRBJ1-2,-,CASSLRAGPYGYTF,TGTGCCAGCAGCTTGAGGGCAGGGCCCTATGGCTACACCTTC
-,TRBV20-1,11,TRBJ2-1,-,CSADWANEQFF,TGCAGTGCGGATTGGGCCAATGAGCAGTTCTTC
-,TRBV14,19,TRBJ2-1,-,CASSRRKGGSAGPYNEQFF,TGTGCCAGCAGCCGACGGAAAGGGGGGTCCGCGGGGCCTTACAATGAGCAGTTCTTC
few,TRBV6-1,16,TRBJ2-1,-,CASSQRWGVGSNEQFF,TGTGCCAGCAGTCAGCGCTGGGGGGTAGGGAGTAATGAGCAGTTCTTC
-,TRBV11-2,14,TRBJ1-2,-,CASSPDRYGYGYTF,TGTGCCAGCAGCCCTGATCGGTACGGATATGGCTACACCTTC
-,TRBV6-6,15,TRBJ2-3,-,CACSYPESGSGTQYF,TGCGCCTGCAGTTACCCTGAGAGTGGGTCCGGGACGCAGTATTTT
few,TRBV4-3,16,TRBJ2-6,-,CASSQDVSSGANVLTF,TGCGCCAGCAGCCAAGATGTGTCCTCTGGGGCCAACGTCCTGACTTTC
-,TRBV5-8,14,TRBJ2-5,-,CASSLYVGPETQYF,TGTGCCAGCAGCTTGTACGTGGGCCCAGAGACCCAGTACTTC
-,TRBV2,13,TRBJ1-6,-,CASRGEFESPLHF,TGTGCCAGCAGGGGGGAGTTTGAGTCACCCCTCCACTTT
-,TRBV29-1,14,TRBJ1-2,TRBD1,CSVELGTGVYGYTF,TGCAGCGTTGAACTCGGGACAGGGGTCTATGGCTACACCTTC
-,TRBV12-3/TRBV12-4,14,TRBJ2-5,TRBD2,CASSYSAGIETQYF,TGTGCCAGCAGTTATTCAGCGGGGATAGAGACCCAGTACTTC
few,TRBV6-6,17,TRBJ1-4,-,CASRGRGRYATNEKLFF,TGTGCCAGCCGGGGCAGGGGCCGATATGCAACTAATGAAAAACTGTTTTTT